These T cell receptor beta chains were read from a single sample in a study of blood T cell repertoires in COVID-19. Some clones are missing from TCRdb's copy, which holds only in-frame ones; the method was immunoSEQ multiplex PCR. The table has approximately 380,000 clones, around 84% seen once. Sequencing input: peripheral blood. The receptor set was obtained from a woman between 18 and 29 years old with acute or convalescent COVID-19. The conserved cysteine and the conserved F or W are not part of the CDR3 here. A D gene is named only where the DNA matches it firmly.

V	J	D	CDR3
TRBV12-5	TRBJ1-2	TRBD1	ASGQEDRGRPYGYT
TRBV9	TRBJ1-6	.	ASSVEWPGDSPLH
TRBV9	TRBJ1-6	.	ASSVRGDYNSPLH
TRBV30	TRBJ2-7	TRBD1	AWRQGSREQY
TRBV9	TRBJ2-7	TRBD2	ASSVGGGPPYEQY
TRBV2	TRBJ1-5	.	ASSAGLGGQPQH
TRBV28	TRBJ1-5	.	ASSLYEQPQH
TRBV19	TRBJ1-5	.	ASSIVTLDQPQH
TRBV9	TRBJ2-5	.	ASSVWRLGGEETQY
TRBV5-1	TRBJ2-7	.	ASSFSGAPNYEQY
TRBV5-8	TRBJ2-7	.	ASSLEYRLDYEQY
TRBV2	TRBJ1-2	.	ASSENPGADGYT
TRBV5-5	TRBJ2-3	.	ASSSGLNTQY
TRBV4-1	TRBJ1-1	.	ASSPMGQSRTEAF
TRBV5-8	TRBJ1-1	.	ASSFWLLNTEAF
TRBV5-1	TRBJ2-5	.	ASSGYRDQETQY
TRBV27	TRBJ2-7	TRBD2	ASMTGGPSEQY
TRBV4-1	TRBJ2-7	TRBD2	ASSTRDYSSYEQY
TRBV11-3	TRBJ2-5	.	ASSLGQGIGETQY
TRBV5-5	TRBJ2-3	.	ASSLGLNLQTDTQY
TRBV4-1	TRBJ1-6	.	ASSQDRVVNSPLH
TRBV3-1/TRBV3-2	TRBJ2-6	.	ASSRTGQSSGANVLT
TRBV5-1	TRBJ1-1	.	ASSSTTVNTEAF
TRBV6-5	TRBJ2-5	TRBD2	ASSYSRTSGQTQY
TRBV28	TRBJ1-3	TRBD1	ASRETGGAGNTIY
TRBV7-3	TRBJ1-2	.	ASSPGPNDGGYT
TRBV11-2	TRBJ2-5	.	ASSLGGTGLQETQY
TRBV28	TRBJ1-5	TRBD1	ASRELGTGSTYSNQPQH
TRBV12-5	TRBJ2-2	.	ASGSVAQGSATGELF
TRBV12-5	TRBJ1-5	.	ASGLDAGQPQH
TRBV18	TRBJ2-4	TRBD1	ASSPDRGGKNIQY
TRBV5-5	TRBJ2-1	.	ASSLALGQSYNEQF
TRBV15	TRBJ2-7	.	ATSSTGLSYEQY
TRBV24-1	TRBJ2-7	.	ATSDFNGLSYEQY
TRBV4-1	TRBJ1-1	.	ASSQTGGSTEAF
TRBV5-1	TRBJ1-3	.	ASSLDRVSSGNTIY
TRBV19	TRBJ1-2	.	ASSVTADGYT
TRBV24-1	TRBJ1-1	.	ATRDRRNTEAF
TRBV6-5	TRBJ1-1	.	ASTGQGFNTEAF
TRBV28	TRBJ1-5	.	ASSLTQGSNQPQH
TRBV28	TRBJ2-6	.	ASSLTGPGANVLT
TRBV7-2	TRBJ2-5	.	ASSLAASLETQY
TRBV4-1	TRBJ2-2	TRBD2	ASSQKLAGGTGELF
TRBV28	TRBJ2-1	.	ASSLGGRGF
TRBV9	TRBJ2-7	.	ASSGTGGPSQQY
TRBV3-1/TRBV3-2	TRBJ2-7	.	ASNEGTYEQY
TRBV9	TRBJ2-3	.	ASSFPGDSSTDTQY
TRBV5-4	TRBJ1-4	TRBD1	ASSSQGEVEKLF
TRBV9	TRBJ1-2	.	ASSTGNYGYT
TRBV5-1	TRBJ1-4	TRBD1	ASSFNGQANEKLF
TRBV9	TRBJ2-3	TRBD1	ASSVVKSGTAHTDTQY
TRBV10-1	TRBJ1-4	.	ASSEKSRQFEPSEKLF
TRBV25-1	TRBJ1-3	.	ASSRDSGNTIY
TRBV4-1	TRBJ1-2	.	ASSQEGEGINYGYT
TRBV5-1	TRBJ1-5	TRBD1	ASSPLPGQGQPQH
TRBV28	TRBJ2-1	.	ASSLSYLQGNEQF
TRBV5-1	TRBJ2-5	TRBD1	ASSLEGTGLPETQY
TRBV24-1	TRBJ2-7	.	ATSDSDRTPAEQY
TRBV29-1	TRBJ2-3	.	SATRGKRDTQY